These 3 T cell receptor beta chains were all obtained from the same sample, sequenced in a study of blood T cell repertoires in COVID-19. Clones were sequenced by immunoSEQ multiplex PCR, and TCRdb holds only the in-frame ones, with some missing. The sample consists of roughly 62,000 clones, 70% to 80% of them appearing once. Source material: peripheral blood. All receptors come from a man aged 55 to 70 with acute or convalescent COVID-19.

The chain couples TRBV7-9 to TRBJ2-7; D is possibly TRBD1 (6 bases). Germline V gives CDR1 SEHNR, CDR2 FQNEAQ (reference sequence). The CDR3 spans 14 residues. V was shortened by 4 bases and J by 4 bases, with 14 bases between the two germline ends. This CDR3 reads CASSSIEDRYEQYF. The DNA for the CDR3 is TGTGCCAGCAGCTCCATAGAAGACAGGTACGAGCAGTACTTC.

The chain uses TRBV29-1 and TRBJ1-3, with D tentatively TRBD1 (6 bases). The V gene's germline CDR1 is SQVTM and CDR2 ANQGSEA. V was cut by 5 bases and J by 1 base, with 12 bases left in between. The CDR3 loop spans 14 amino acids. CDR3 sequence (DNA): TGCAGCGTTCGACAGGCCGCGTCTGGAAACACCATATATTTT. Protein: CSVRQAASGNTIYF.

The chain has TRBV7-6 and TRBJ2-3; TRBD1 might be the D (5 bases). In germline, CDR1 is SGHVS, CDR2 FNYEAQ. Deletions cut 11 bases from V and 6 bases from J, with 12 bases between. CDR3 length: 11 residues. As DNA, the CDR3 is TGTGCCGACAGCCCGTCTGATACGCAGTATTTT. Its translation: CADSPSDTQYF.